The 17 T cell receptor beta chains in this list originate from one sample, sequenced in a study of shared clonotypes between healthy human individuals. The data were produced by immunoSEQ multiplex PCR, yet TCRdb's version contains in-frame clones alone and is incomplete. This table holds about 980,000 clones, over 60% found once. Sequenced input: memory CD4+ T cells sorted from blood. Indicated subset: CD45RA-negative fraction. The receptors were sampled from a man between 18 and 29 years old in good health.

CDR3 DNA: TGTGCCAGCAGCCGCGACGGGGGGGAGACCCAGTACTTC. This translates into CASSRDGGETQYF. The gene calls are TRBV6-5 and TRBJ2-5; TRBD2 agrees at 7 bases. V gave up 6 bases and J gave up 5 bases; unmatched junction bases: 6. The CDR3 length is 13 residues. Germline assignment: CDR1 MNHEY and CDR2 SVGAGI.

The chain carries TRBV4-1 and TRBJ1-3; 7 bases align to TRBD1. CDR1 MGHRA and CDR2 YSYEKL come from the germline V gene. V lost 1 base, J lost 6 bases, and 6 bases stayed unmatched. The CDR3 covers 15 residues. The CDR3 region is CASSQGRQGENTIYF. CDR3 nucleotides: TGCGCCAGCAGCCAAGGCCGACAGGGAGAAAACACCATATATTTT.

The rearrangement links TRBV6-6 to TRBJ2-7, with a weak D call TRBD2 (6 bases). Germline V gene lookup returns CDR1 MNHNY and CDR2 SVGAGI (reference sequence). The length of the CDR3 is 13 residues. V lost 4 bases to trimming and J lost 7 bases, with 14 bases between them. CDR3 bases: TGTGCCAGCAGTTTGGCGGGGTCTGGGGAGCAGTACTTC. Its translation is CASSLAGSGEQYF.

The J gene is TRBJ1-5, the V gene TRBV6-1, with no clear D. V was pared by 2 bases and J by 6 bases, with 8 bases between. The CDR3 consists of 13 residues. Germline V lookup: CDR1 MNHNS, CDR2 SASEGT. CDR3 loop: CASSEKEGQPQHF. Here the CDR3 DNA reads TGTGCCAGCAGTGAAAAGGAAGGTCAGCCCCAGCATTTT.

DNA of the CDR3: TGTGCCTGTAGCAGGGGAAGCACTGAAGCTTTCTTT. Residues: CACSRGSTEAFF. The chain links TRBV30 to TRBJ1-1, with D possibly TRBD1 on 6 matching bases. Germline-derived CDR1 and CDR2 are GTSNPN and SVGIG (reference sequence). This CDR3 has 12 residues. V was pared by 6 bases and J by 4 bases, with 12 bases between.

V usage is TRBV7-3 and J usage is TRBJ1-2; a possible D gene is TRBD1 (5 bases). The CDR3 sequence is 13 residues long. Germline V gives CDR1 SGHTA, CDR2 FQGTGA. Trimming cost V 5 bases and J 5 bases, with 12 bases left between them. In DNA form, the CDR3 reads TGTGCCAGCAGCCAAGACGGGGCATATGGCTACACCTTC. Amino acid sequence: CASSQDGAYGYTF.

Notes on this clone: This same CDR3 is encoded by further DNA sequences in the sample. The J gene is TRBJ1-1, the V gene TRBV7-6; D gene ambiguous. CDR1 SGHVS and CDR2 FNYEAQ come from the germline V gene. The CDR3 runs 13 residues. Trimming pared 2 bases from V and 0 bases from J, leaving 4 bases between. The DNA for the CDR3 is TGTGCCAGCAGCTTATCCCTGAACACTGAAGCTTTCTTT. Its translation: CASSLSLNTEAFF.

The chain couples TRBV29-1 to TRBJ2-3; D may be TRBD1 (6 bases). Trimming took off 7 bases at V and 2 bases at J, with 16 bases between the two ends. Germline assignment: CDR1 SQVTM and CDR2 ANQGSEA. The CDR3 contains 14 residues. CDR3 coding DNA: TGCAGCGCCCAAACAGGGCCCCACACAGATACGCAGTATTTT. It is translated as CSAQTGPHTDTQYF.

The chain recombines TRBV30 with TRBJ2-1; no clear D gene. Looked up from germline, CDR1 is GTSNPN and CDR2 is SVGIG (reference sequence). The CDR3 loop spans 14 amino acids. V lost 0 bases to trimming and J lost 4 bases, with 10 bases between them. Here the CDR3 reads CAWSVNLNYNEQFF. CDR3 DNA sequence: TGTGCCTGGAGTGTTAACTTAAATTACAATGAGCAGTTCTTC.

The V and J genes are TRBV5-6 and TRBJ1-2, with D perhaps TRBD1 (5 bases). V was pared by 1 base and J by 7 bases, with 11 bases between. The germline gives CDR1 SGHDT, CDR2 YYEEEE. This CDR3 region has 13 residues. This chain's CDR3 is CASSLRDQAGYTF. The CDR3 DNA is TGTGCCAGCAGCTTGAGGGACCAGGCTGGCTACACCTTC.

The gene calls are TRBV6-1 and TRBJ2-7; D gene ambiguous. The V end was cut by 1 base, the J end by 6 bases, with 7 bases between. The CDR3 runs to 12 residues. CDR1 MNHNS and CDR2 SASEGT come from the germline V gene. CDR3 protein: CASSEGDTEQYF. The CDR3 region has the DNA TGTGCCAGCAGTGAAGGGGATACCGAGCAGTACTTC.

This clone was seen once. The chain has TRBV6-6 and TRBJ1-2; a weak D match, TRBD1 (6 bases). Deletions cut 5 bases from V and 8 bases from J, with 18 bases between. The CDR3 is made up of 14 amino acids. The germline V gene has CDR1 MNHNY and CDR2 SVGAGI (reference sequence). The CDR3 DNA reads as TGTGCCAGCAGTGCAGACAGGTTTGCTGAGGGCTACACCTTC. This encodes CASSADRFAEGYTF.

The gene calls are TRBV7-3 and TRBJ2-5; D unclear. CDR3 size: 13 residues. Trimming shortened V by 5 bases and J by 1 base, and 8 bases separated the two germline ends. Per the germline V gene, CDR1 is SGHTA and CDR2 is FQGTGA. CDR3 DNA: TGTGCCAGCAGCCAGACTCTCCAAGAGACCCAGTACTTC. This translates into CASSQTLQETQYF.

A remark on this clone: The same CDR3 is also encoded by other DNA sequences in this sample. The rearrangement uses TRBV5-1 and TRBJ1-5, with D perhaps matching TRBD1 (5 bases). CDR1 and CDR2 (germline): SGHRS, YFSETQ. V lost 4 bases, J lost 6 bases, and 14 bases lay in between. The CDR3 has 14 residues. The CDR3 reads CASSPDGGSQPQHF. The CDR3 nucleotides read TGCGCCAGCAGCCCTGACGGGGGTTCTCAGCCCCAGCATTTT.

The rearrangement uses TRBV5-1 and TRBJ2-1; 8 bases agree with TRBD1. Germline CDR1 and CDR2: SGHRS and YFSETQ. The CDR3 has 14 residues. The V segment lost 4 bases and the J segment 4 bases; nucleotides outside the gene matches: 4. The CDR3 coding sequence is TGCGCCAGCAGCCCGGGACAGGATTACAATGAGCAGTTCTTC. This gives the protein CASSPGQDYNEQFF.

Only a few counts were recorded for this clone. The chain employs TRBV6-4 and TRBJ2-3; 7 bases line up with TRBD2. CDR3 length: 15 residues. The V gene end was trimmed by 0 bases and the J gene end by 2 bases; junction bases not matched to a gene: 2. Germline V gene sequence: CDR1 MRHNA, CDR2 SNTAGT. The CDR3 spells CASSDSSGATDTQYF. CDR3 bases: TGTGCCAGCAGTGACTCCAGCGGGGCCACAGATACGCAGTATTTT.

In its sample, this clone was seen a few times. This chain links TRBV5-3 with TRBJ1-6; 7 nucleotides align to TRBD1. TRBV5-3 is an ORF, and what it does is uncertain. J gave up 7 bases and V 7 bases, and 5 bases lay outside the gene matches. The CDR3 extends over 13 amino acids. CDR3 nucleotides: TGTGCCAGACGCCGGGACAGAAATTCACCCCTCCACTTT. Translating it yields CARRRDRNSPLHF.